This TCR beta chain was obtained from a study of blood T cell repertoires in COVID-19. CDR3 length: 14 residues. Germline lookup yields CDR1 GTSNPN and CDR2 SVGIG (reference sequence). V shed 4 bases and J shed 6 bases, with 19 bases lying between them. Using immunoSEQ multiplex PCR, the repertoire was profiled, and TCRdb retains in-frame clones only, with some absent. The sample carries tens of thousands of clones, roughly 85% recorded once. The receptor was derived from a man aged 35 to 55 with acute or convalescent COVID-19. The sequenced material came from peripheral blood. The V gene is TRBV30, the J gene TRBJ2-7, with D tentatively TRBD1 (5 bases). CDR3 sequence (DNA): TGTGCCTGGAAAAGGGGTCAAAAGCGAGGCGAGCAGTACTTC. Amino acids: CAWKRGQKRGEQYF.